This T cell receptor beta chain was retrieved from a study of cytomegalovirus exposure and HLA in healthy donors. Points from the study as a whole: A further, later analysis showed that HLA-associated TCR beta chains (compared with equally common others) were more clonally expanded. Later on, a genetic analysis was performed. It linked a missense variant in DCLRE1C with V- and J-gene trimming of TCR beta. TRBV6-2, TRBV6-3 and other indistinguishable V segments were excluded.

13 Jbeta primers and 60 Vbeta primers were used for the PCR. Data came from immunoSEQ multiplex PCR; TCRdb stores just in-frame clones and leaves some out. The sample shows around 72,000 clones, 60% to 75% of them seen only once. All the people who gave samples were healthy bone marrow donors. Germline values: CDR1 SGHRS, CDR2 YFSETQ. Trimming removed 0 bases from V and 7 bases from J, with 6 bases in between. CDR3 size: 12 residues. A note on this clone: Its antigen is currently unknown.

This receptor was identified in a man aged 40-55 years in good health and CMV-seropositive. The sample was PBMCs. The V call is TRBV5-1, the J call TRBJ2-3; D unresolved. CDR3 in DNA: TGCGCCAGCAGCTTGGAACTCAATACGCAGTATTTT. Residues: CASSLELNTQYF.